This is a list of T cell receptor beta chains from one sample in a study of cytomegalovirus exposure and HLA in healthy donors. Clones were read by immunoSEQ multiplex PCR, and TCRdb kept only the in-frame ones, dropping some. The sample shows under 200,000 clones, about 86% of them seen only once. Source material: PBMCs. The receptors were gathered from a woman aged 18-29 years in good health and CMV-seronegative. CDR3s include the opening cysteine and the closing phenylalanine or tryptophan. The size of a clone is reported for some rows only, either as once, few or many, or as a class for expanded clones.

15 TRBJ2-7 NA TRBV27 CASSRYHTSSYEQYF
13 TRBJ1-5 NA TRBV27 CASSPTVNQPQHF
15 TRBJ2-2 NA TRBV7-9 CSSSRGQGDTGELFF
14 TRBJ2-2 NA TRBV5-8 CASSLLVPPGELFF
14 TRBJ1-4 once TRBV25-1 CASSSSSTNEKLFF
15 TRBJ1-5 NA TRBV7-8 CASSLGQGAYQPQHF
12 TRBJ1-4 NA TRBV30 CACQTGGEKLFF
18 TRBJ2-2 NA TRBV19 CASSRDRGLVSNTGELFF
13 TRBJ1-3 NA TRBV19 CASSISGGNTIYF
11 NA NA TRBV28 CATDRGHEQYF
15 TRBJ2-7 NA TRBV15 CATSRAGTSDNEQYF
16 TRBJ2-2 NA TRBV25-1 CASSDPFSQGTGELFF
14 TRBJ1-2 NA TRBV27 CASSLLGSNYGYTF
14 TRBJ2-2 NA TRBV7-9 CASSLTSNTGELFF
14 TRBJ2-3 NA TRBV19 CASGTSGNTDTQYF
14 TRBJ1-6 once TRBV28 CASRAGTENSPLHF
14 TRBJ1-6 NA TRBV7-2 CASSLDRDNSPLHF
13 TRBJ2-6 few TRBV7-9 CAISLAGANVLTF
11 TRBJ2-3 NA TRBV20-1 CSATVTDTQYF
13 TRBJ1-2 NA TRBV30 CAWSPGQFYGYTF
17 TRBJ1-3 NA TRBV7-6 CASSLAVLDRAGNTIYF
13 TRBJ1-5 NA TRBV6-6 CASNDRGNQPQHF
11 TRBJ2-3 NA TRBV25-1 CASSVRDTQYF
15 TRBJ1-1 NA TRBV7-2 CASSLTRAGFAEAFF
14 TRBJ1-1 NA TRBV29-1 CSFQYRTVNTEAFF
17 TRBJ2-3 NA TRBV7-9 CASSLAGRGLASDTQYF
14 TRBJ1-2 NA TRBV5-5 CASSLLGGNYGYTF